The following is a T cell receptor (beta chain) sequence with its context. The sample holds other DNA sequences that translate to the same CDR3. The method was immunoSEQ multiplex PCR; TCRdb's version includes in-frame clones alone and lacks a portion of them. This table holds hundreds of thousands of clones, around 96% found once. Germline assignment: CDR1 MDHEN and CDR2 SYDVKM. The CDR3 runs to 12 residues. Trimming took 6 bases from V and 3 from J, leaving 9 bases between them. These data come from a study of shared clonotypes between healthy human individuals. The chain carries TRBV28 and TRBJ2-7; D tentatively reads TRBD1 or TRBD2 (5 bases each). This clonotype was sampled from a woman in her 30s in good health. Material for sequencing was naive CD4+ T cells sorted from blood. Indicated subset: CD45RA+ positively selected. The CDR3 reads CASSLGGYEQYF. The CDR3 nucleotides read TGTGCCAGCAGCCTTGGGGGCTACGAGCAGTACTTC. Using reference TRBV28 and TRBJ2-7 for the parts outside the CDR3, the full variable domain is DVKVTQSSRYLVKRTGEKVFLECVQDMDHENMFWYRQDPGLGLRLIYFSYDVKMKEKGDIPEGYSVSREKKERFSLILESASTNQTSMYLCASSLGGYEQYFGPGTRLTVT.